Here is one T cell receptor beta chain with its context. The data were taken from a study of blood T cell repertoires in COVID-19. The CDR3 is made up of 15 amino acids. Trimming took 6 bases from V and 5 from J; bases not matched to a gene: 12. Germline CDR1 is ENHRY and CDR2 is SYGVKD. Profiling relied on immunoSEQ multiplex PCR, and the TCRdb table lists in-frame clones only, not all of them. The sample consists of fewer than 250,000 clones, 84% of them appearing once. The source material was peripheral blood. The chain recombines TRBV10-3 with TRBJ2-7; 8 bases are a match to TRBD2. This receptor was obtained from a man in his fifties or sixties with acute or convalescent COVID-19. CDR3 DNA: TGTGCCATCAGACAGACAAGCGGGGGTGCTAACGAGCAGTACTTC. It translates to CAIRQTSGGANEQYF.